This TCR beta chain stems from a study of OX40 agonist ivuxolimab in advanced cancers. Overall study: There were three patients with partial responses, one having hepatocellular carcinoma and two cutaneous melanoma.

Some clones are missing from TCRdb's copy, which holds only in-frame ones; the method was immunoSEQ multiplex PCR. The sample has approximately 90,000 clones, around 85% seen once. Patients with a history of autoimmune disease or on systemic immunosuppression were excluded. V lost 5 bases to trimming and J lost 1 base, with 12 bases between them. CDR3 length: 15 residues. Germline V lookup: CDR1 SGHAT, CDR2 FQNNGV. Sample: CD4+ or CD8+ T cells sorted from blood, taken in a trial of the OX40 agonist ivuxolimab. The source is an adult with an advanced solid tumor such as melanoma, head and neck, liver or kidney cancer. The chain combines TRBV11-2 with TRBJ2-1, with D maybe TRBD1 (5 bases). The CDR3 DNA follows: TGTGCCAGCAGCCCCGGACACAATTCCTACAATGAGCAGTTCTTC. Residues: CASSPGHNSYNEQFF.